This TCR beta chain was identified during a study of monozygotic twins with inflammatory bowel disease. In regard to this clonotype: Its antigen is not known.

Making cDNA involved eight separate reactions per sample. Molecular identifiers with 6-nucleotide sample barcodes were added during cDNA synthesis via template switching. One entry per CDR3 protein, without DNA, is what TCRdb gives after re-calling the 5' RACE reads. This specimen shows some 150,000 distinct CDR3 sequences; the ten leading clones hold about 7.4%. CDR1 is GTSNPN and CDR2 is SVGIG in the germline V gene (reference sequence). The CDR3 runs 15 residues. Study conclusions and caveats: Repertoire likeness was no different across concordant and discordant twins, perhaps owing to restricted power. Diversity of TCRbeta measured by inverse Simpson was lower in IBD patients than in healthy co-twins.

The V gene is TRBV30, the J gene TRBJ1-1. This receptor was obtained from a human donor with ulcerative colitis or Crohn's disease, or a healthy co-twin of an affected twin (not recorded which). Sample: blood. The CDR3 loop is CAWSVNPSTRTEAFF. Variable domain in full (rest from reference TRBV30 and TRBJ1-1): SQTIHQWPATLVQPVGSPLSLECTVEGTSNPNLYWYRQAAGRGLQLLFYSVGIGQISSEVPQNLSASRPQDRQFILSSKKLLLSDSGFYLCAWSVNPSTRTEAFFGQGTRLTVV.